Below, one T cell receptor (beta chain) is given with its context. Its target is not known. These data originate in a study of cytomegalovirus exposure and HLA in healthy donors. Overall study results and limits: Presence/absence analyses assumed roughly uniform sequencing depth across donors.

The PCR was carried out with 60 Vbeta primers and 13 Jbeta primers. Assay used: immunoSEQ multiplex PCR; TCRdb lists only in-frame clones, some missing. The sample consists of 190,000 or so clones, less than 85% of them appearing once. The CDR3 runs to 15 residues. CDR1 is SNHLY and CDR2 is FYNNEI in the germline V gene. The V and J ends lost 7 bases and 5 bases, in that order; junction bases with no gene match: 12. This chain uses TRBV2 with TRBJ2-7, with TRBD1 matching 9 bases. The material sequenced was PBMCs. The sequence derives from a boy between 10 and 17 years old in good health and CMV-seronegative. The CDR3 region is CASKIRTGVGNEQYF. The CDR3 region has the DNA TGTGCCAGCAAGATTAGGACAGGGGTTGGGAACGAGCAGTACTTC. The full variable domain, its missing parts supplied by reference TRBV2 and TRBJ2-7, is EPEVTQTPSHQVTQMGQEVILRCVPISNHLYFYWYRQILGQKVEFLVSFYNNEISEKSEIFDDQFSVERPDGSNFTLKIRSTKLEDSAMYFCASKIRTGVGNEQYFGPGTRLTVT.